This TCR beta chain was captured in a study of post-analysis software for immune sequencing data. Regarding the study as a whole: Normalized Chao1 diversity in multiple sclerosis patients fell significantly below that of controls. Roughly five TRBV segments appeared more often in patients than in controls, and TRBV5-6, TRBV5-1 and TRBV20-1 were among these.

V was trimmed by 0 bases and J by 8 bases, leaving 10 bases between them. Germline V gene lookup returns CDR1 SQVTM and CDR2 ANQGSEA. The CDR3 length is 12 residues. This clonotype came up a few times. Its matching antigen is unknown. TCR beta cDNA libraries included unique molecular identifiers. MiXCR, applied by TCRdb to the PCR reads, yields one record per CDR3 protein. The repertoire includes hundreds of thousands of distinct CDR3 sequences, 55% to 70% of them detected once, and about 11% sits in the top ten. The V and J genes are TRBV29-1 and TRBJ1-2, with a tentative D call TRBD1 (5 bases). The source of this sequence is a girl aged 2-10 years with multiple sclerosis. Sequencing was carried out using blood. CDR3 nucleotide sequence: TGCAGCGTTGAAGAATTGGGGGACGGCTACACCTTC. Translation gives CSVEELGDGYTF.